What follows are 20 T cell receptor beta chains derived from one specimen sequenced in a study of blood T cell repertoires in COVID-19. Measured with immunoSEQ multiplex PCR; TCRdb has only the in-frame clones, and not every one. The repertoire holds approximately 380,000 clones, with about 89% as singletons. Sequencing was carried out using PBMCs or T cells enriched from blood (not recorded which). All receptors come from a woman aged 40 to 50 who had been exposed to COVID-19.

The J gene is TRBJ2-7, the V gene TRBV27; D unclear. Trimming took off 6 bases at V and 6 bases at J, with 12 bases between the two ends. The CDR3 covers 12 residues. Germline-derived CDR1 and CDR2 are MNHEY and SMNVEV (reference sequence). CDR3 bases: TGTGCCAGCAGCCCAACCCCAGGCGAGCAGTACTTC. Translation: CASSPTPGEQYF.

This chain joins TRBV7-8 and TRBJ1-4; 9 nucleotides match TRBD1. The trim removed 4 bases at V and 6 bases at J, leaving 3 bases unmatched. This CDR3 is 14 amino acids long. CDR1 is SGHVS, CDR2 FQNEAQ, per germline. CDR3 bases: TGTGCCAGCAGCTATTGGACAGGGGATGAAAAACTGTTTTTT. Protein sequence: CASSYWTGDEKLFF. The whole variable domain, filled in from reference TRBV7-8 and TRBJ1-4, reads GAGVSQSPRYKVAKRGQDVALRCDPISGHVSLFWYQQALGQGPEFLTYFQNEAQLDKSGLPSDRFFAERPEGSVSTLKIQRTQQEDSAVYLCASSYWTGDEKLFFGSGTQLSVL.

The V gene is TRBV30, the J gene TRBJ2-7; 9 bases agree with TRBD1. Germline trimming cut 2 bases from V and 0 bases from J; bases unmatched to any gene: 8. Germline V gives CDR1 GTSNPN, CDR2 SVGIG (reference sequence). CDR3 length equals 16 residues. Here the CDR3 DNA reads TGTGCCTGGAGTCTCCGGGACAGGGCCCTCTCCTACGAGCAGTACTTC. Residues: CAWSLRDRALSYEQYF.

The V and J genes are TRBV6-5 and TRBJ2-7, with 9 bases lining up with TRBD1. The CDR3 spans 15 residues. The germline gives CDR1 MNHEY, CDR2 SVGAGI. The J segment lost 7 bases and the V segment lost 7 bases, leaving 14 bases of the junction unmatched. CDR3 sequence: CASTRRGTGLREQYF. The CDR3 DNA reads TGTGCCAGCACCCGCCGGGGGACAGGGCTCAGGGAGCAGTACTTC.

The V gene is TRBV6-5, the J gene TRBJ1-5; D perhaps matches TRBD1 (5 bases). The CDR3 has 14 amino acids. Trimming removed 7 bases from V and 0 bases from J, with 10 bases in between. Germline lookup yields CDR1 MNHEY and CDR2 SVGAGI. The CDR3 DNA follows: TGTGCCAGCATTCCAGGGAATAGCAATCAGCCCCAGCATTTT. This gives the protein CASIPGNSNQPQHF.

V gene TRBV4-3 combines with J gene TRBJ1-1; possibly TRBD1 for D (6 bases). CDR1 LGHNA and CDR2 YSLEER come from the germline V gene. V lost 3 bases, J lost 1 base, and 12 bases lay in between. The CDR3 has 15 residues. This CDR3 reads CASSHRPTGNTEAFF. The CDR3 coding sequence is TGCGCCAGCAGCCACCGACCGACAGGGAACACTGAAGCTTTCTTT.

The chain is built from TRBV5-6 and TRBJ1-2; maybe TRBD1 (6 bases). Per the germline V gene, CDR1 is SGHDT and CDR2 is YYEEEE. The CDR3 has 13 amino acids. Trimming stripped 4 bases from V and 8 bases from J, with 15 bases between. The CDR3 DNA reads TGTGCCAGCAGCCCCACCGGGGGGCGAGGCTACACCTTC. Translation gives CASSPTGGRGYTF.

The V call is TRBV6-2 or TRBV6-3, the J call TRBJ2-1, with 16 bases aligning to TRBD2. Germline CDR1 reads MNHEY; CDR2 reads SVGEGT. CDR3 length: 17 amino acids. The ends lost 6 bases at V and 3 bases at J; junction bases unmatched: 5. CDR3 loop: CASSPGTSGRDYNEQFF. In nucleotides, the CDR3 is TGTGCCAGCAGCCCCGGGACTAGCGGGAGGGACTACAATGAGCAGTTCTTC.

This sequence joins TRBV2 and TRBJ2-5; 8 bases map to TRBD2. Germline trimming cut 8 bases from V and 12 bases from J; bases unmatched to any gene: 11. The CDR3 is 12 residues long. Looked up from germline, CDR1 is SNHLY and CDR2 is FYNNEI. The CDR3 loop is CASRLVAGKKYF. The CDR3 DNA sequence: TGTGCCAGCCGTTTAGTAGCGGGGAAGAAGTACTTC.

The rearrangement uses TRBV7-2 and TRBJ2-1; TRBD2 matches at 7 bases. Germline trimming cut 2 bases from V and 10 bases from J; bases unmatched to any gene: 8. This CDR3 comprises 14 residues. Germline lookup yields CDR1 SGHTA and CDR2 FQGNSA. CDR3 residues: CASSLRPSSGEQFF. In nucleotides, the CDR3 is TGTGCCAGCAGCTTAAGGCCATCTAGCGGAGAGCAGTTCTTC. The variable domain in full, completed from reference TRBV7-2 and TRBJ2-1, reads GAGVSQSPSNKVTEKGKDVELRCDPISGHTALYWYRQSLGQGLEFLIYFQGNSAPDKSGLPSDRFSAERTGGSVSTLTIQRTQQEDSAVYLCASSLRPSSGEQFFGPGTRLTVL.

The rearrangement links TRBV5-4 to TRBJ2-1; 9 bases line up with TRBD1. V trimming: 2 bases; J trimming: 6 bases; junction bases outside the gene matches: 3. The CDR3 is 14 residues long. From germline, CDR1 is SGHNT and CDR2 YYREEE (reference sequence). As DNA, the CDR3 is TGTGCCAGCAGCTTCACGACAGGGGGCAATGAGCAGTTCTTC. It specifies CASSFTTGGNEQFF.

The CDR3 is CATSPMRQAGGYTF. The CDR3 nucleotides read TGTGCCACCAGCCCAATGAGACAGGCAGGAGGCTACACCTTC. The J gene is TRBJ1-2, the V gene TRBV15; tentatively, D is TRBD1 (6 bases). The germline V and J ends were trimmed by 5 bases and 8 bases, with 18 bases remaining between them. CDR3 size: 14 residues. CDR1 is LNHNV and CDR2 is YYDKDF in the germline V gene (reference sequence).

The chain links TRBV27 to TRBJ1-2, with 7 bases matching TRBD1. This CDR3 is built from 15 residues. Germline CDR1 is MNHEY and CDR2 is SMNVEV (reference sequence). V trimming: 5 bases; J trimming: 5 bases; junction bases outside the gene matches: 11. CDR3 sequence (DNA): TGTGCCAGCAGTCCGGGGACAGCTTGGGGATATGGCTACACCTTC. Its translation is CASSPGTAWGYGYTF.

The chain couples TRBV14 to TRBJ1-2; maybe TRBD1 (6 bases). The CDR3 contains 13 residues. CDR1 and CDR2 (germline): SGHDN, FVKESK. V lost 4 bases, J lost 5 bases, and 11 bases lay in between. The CDR3 region is CASSPGHRYGYTF. The CDR3 DNA reads as TGTGCCAGCAGCCCGGGACACCGGTATGGCTACACCTTC.

The chain carries TRBV7-2 and TRBJ1-2, with TRBD1 as a possible D gene (5 bases). The CDR3 consists of 15 residues. V shed 2 bases and J shed 8 bases, with 18 bases lying between them. In germline, CDR1 is SGHTA, CDR2 FQGNSA. The CDR3, as DNA: TGTGCCAGCAGCTTACAGGGATCGACGGTACGGGGCTACACCTTC. Its protein is CASSLQGSTVRGYTF.

The V gene is TRBV7-8, the J gene TRBJ2-1; D is perhaps TRBD1 (6 bases). V lost 6 bases, J lost 2 bases, and 17 bases lay in between. Germline V gene sequence: CDR1 SGHVS, CDR2 FQNEAQ. The CDR3 contains 16 residues. The CDR3, as DNA: TGTGCCAGCAGGGGGGCTCTAGCTCGCCCCTACAATGAGCAGTTCTTC. This encodes CASRGALARPYNEQFF.

The rearrangement links TRBV4-3 to TRBJ1-1; the match to TRBD1 covers 8 bases. The germline gives CDR1 LGHNA, CDR2 YSLEER. V shed 2 bases and J 5 bases; nucleotides not matched to a gene: 10. CDR3 size: 16 residues. CDR3 sequence (DNA): TGCGCCAGCAGCCAACTGAGGGCAGGGGGCACTACTGAAGCTTTCTTT. As protein: CASSQLRAGGTTEAFF.

The gene calls are TRBV2 and TRBJ1-2; TRBD1 is a possible D gene (5 bases). CDR1 is SNHLY, CDR2 FYNNEI, per germline. Trimming cost V 3 bases and J 3 bases, with 14 bases left between them. The length of the CDR3 is 15 residues. The CDR3 here is CASSEPAGFDYGYTF. DNA of the CDR3: TGTGCCAGCAGTGAGCCGGCAGGGTTCGACTATGGCTACACCTTC.

This rearrangement joins TRBV19 to TRBJ1-2; the D gene is possibly TRBD1 (5 bases). Trimming shortened V by 4 bases and J by 3 bases, and 12 bases separated the two germline ends. Germline CDR1 reads LNHDA; CDR2 reads SQIVND (reference sequence). This CDR3 comprises 14 residues. The CDR3 bases are TGTGCCAGTAGTAATGGAGGGGAAGACTATGGCTACACCTTC. It specifies CASSNGGEDYGYTF.

The CDR3 DNA is TGTGCCAGCAGCCAAGGAGGATCAGTTCGACAGCAGCAGTTCTTC. It translates to CASSQGGSVRQQQFF. The chain carries TRBV3-1 (or the pseudogene TRBV3-2) and TRBJ2-1; TRBD1 might be the D (5 bases). CDR1 and CDR2 (germline): LGHDT, YNNKEL (reference sequence). The CDR3 has 15 residues. V lost 1 base and J lost 11, with 18 bases in between.